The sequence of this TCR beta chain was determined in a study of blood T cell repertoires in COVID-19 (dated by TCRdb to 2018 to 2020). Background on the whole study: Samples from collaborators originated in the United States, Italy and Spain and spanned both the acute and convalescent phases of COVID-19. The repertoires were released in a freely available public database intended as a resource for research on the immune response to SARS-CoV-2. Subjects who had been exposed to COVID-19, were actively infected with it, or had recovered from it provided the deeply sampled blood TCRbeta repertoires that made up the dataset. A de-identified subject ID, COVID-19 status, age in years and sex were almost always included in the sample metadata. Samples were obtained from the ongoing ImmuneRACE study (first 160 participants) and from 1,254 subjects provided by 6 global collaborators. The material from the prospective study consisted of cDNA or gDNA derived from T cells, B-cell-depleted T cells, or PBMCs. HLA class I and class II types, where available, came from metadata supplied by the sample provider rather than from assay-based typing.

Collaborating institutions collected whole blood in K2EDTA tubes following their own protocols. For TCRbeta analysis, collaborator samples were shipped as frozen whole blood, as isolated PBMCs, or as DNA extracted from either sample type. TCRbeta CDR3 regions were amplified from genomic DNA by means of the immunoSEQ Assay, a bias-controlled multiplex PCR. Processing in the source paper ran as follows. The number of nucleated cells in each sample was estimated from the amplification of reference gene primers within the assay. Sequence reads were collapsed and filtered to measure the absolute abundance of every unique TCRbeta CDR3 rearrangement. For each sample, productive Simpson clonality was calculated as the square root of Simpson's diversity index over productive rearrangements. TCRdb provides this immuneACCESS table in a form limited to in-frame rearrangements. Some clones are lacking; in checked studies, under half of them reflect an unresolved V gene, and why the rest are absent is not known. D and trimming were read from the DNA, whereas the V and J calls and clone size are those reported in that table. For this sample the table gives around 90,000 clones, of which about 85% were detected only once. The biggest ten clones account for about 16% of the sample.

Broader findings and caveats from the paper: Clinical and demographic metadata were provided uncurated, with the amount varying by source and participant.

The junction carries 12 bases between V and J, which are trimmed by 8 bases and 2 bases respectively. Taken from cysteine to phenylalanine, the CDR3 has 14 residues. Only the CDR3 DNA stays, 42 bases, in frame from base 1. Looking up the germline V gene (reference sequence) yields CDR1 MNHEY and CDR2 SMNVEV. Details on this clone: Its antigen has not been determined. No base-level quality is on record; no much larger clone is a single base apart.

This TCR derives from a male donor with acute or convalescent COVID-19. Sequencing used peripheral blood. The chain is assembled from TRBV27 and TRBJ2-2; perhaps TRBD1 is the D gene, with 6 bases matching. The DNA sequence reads TGTGCCAGCGAAAGGACAGTCAACACCGGGGAGCTGTTTTTT. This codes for CASERTVNTGELFF.